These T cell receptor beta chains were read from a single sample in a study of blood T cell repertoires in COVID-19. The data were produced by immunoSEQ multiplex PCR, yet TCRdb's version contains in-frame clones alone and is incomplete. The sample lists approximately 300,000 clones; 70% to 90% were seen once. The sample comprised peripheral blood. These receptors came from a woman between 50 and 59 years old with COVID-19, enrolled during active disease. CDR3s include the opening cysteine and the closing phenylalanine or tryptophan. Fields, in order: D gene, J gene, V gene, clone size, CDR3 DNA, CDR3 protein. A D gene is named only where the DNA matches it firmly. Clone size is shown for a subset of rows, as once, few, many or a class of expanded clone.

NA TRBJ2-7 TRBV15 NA TGTGCCACCAGCAGAGATCAAAGGGGAGAGCAGTACTTC CATSRDQRGEQYF
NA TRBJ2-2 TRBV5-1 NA TGCGCCAGCAGCCCCGAACAGGGTATCACCGGGGAGCTGTTTTTT CASSPEQGITGELFF
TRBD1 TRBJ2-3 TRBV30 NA TGTGCCTGGAGTGAAACAGGGGCCAGCACAGATACGCAGTATTTT CAWSETGASTDTQYF
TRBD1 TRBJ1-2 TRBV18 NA TGTGCCAGCTCACCGCTTGGACAGGGGGCAAGAGACTATGGCTACACCTTC CASSPLGQGARDYGYTF
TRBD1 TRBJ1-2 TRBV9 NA TGTGCCAGCAGCCTGCGACAGGGAGACGGCTACACCTTC CASSLRQGDGYTF
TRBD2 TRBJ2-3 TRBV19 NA TGTGCCAGTAGTATAATTTATTTGGGACTAGCGGCTAGCACAGATACGCAGTATTTT CASSIIYLGLAASTDTQYF
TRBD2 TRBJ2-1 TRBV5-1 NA TGCGCCAGCAGCGAGGGACTAGCGCGCAATGAGCAGTTCTTC CASSEGLARNEQFF
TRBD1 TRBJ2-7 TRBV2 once TGTGCCAGCCAGGTACAGGGGTCAGCCTACGAGCAGTACTTC CASQVQGSAYEQYF
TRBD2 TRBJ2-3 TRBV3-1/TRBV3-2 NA TGTGCCAGCAGCCAAGTTTGGACTAGGACTAGCACAGATACGCAGTATTTT CASSQVWTRTSTDTQYF
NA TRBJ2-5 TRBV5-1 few TGCGCCAGCAGCTGGAGCGCGGGACCGGAGACCCAGTACTTC CASSWSAGPETQYF
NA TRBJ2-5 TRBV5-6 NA TGTGCCAGCAGCTTGCACGGGATAGAGACCCAGTACTTC CASSLHGIETQYF
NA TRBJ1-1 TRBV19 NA TGTGCCAGTAAAACCCGGGGGGCTCGGAACACTGAAGCTTTCTTT CASKTRGARNTEAFF
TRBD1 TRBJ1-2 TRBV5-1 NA TGCGCCAGCAGCTTGGGACAGGGCTCGGGCTACACCTTC CASSLGQGSGYTF
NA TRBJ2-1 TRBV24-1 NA TGTGCCACCAGTGATACCGTGAGCGGACTCTACAATGAGCAGTTCTTC CATSDTVSGLYNEQFF
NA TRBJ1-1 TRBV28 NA TGTGCCAGCAGTGAGGGTGGAAAGAACACTGAAGCTTTCTTT CASSEGGKNTEAFF
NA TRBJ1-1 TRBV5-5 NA TGTGCCAGCAGCACCCGGGGGGAGTTGAGGGCTTTCTTT CASSTRGELRAFF
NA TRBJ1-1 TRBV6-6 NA TGTGCCAGCAGTGCGCTACAGGGTGCGGTTGAAGCTTTCTTT CASSALQGAVEAFF
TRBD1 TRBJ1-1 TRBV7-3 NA TGTGCCAGCAGCGCCCAGGGGGCGGCTGAAGCTTTCTTT CASSAQGAAEAFF
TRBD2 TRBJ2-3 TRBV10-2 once TGCGCCTCTTTAAGGGCGGGAGTGCCAGATACGCAGTATTTT CASLRAGVPDTQYF
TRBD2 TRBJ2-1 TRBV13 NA TGTGCCAGCAGCTTAGGAGTTAGACTAGCGGGAGACAATGAGCAGTTCTTC CASSLGVRLAGDNEQFF
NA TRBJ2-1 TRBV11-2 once TGTGCCAGCAGCCAGGAACCAGCTGAGAATGAGCAGTTCTTC CASSQEPAENEQFF
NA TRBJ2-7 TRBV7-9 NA TGTGCCAGCAGCGCCTCTAAAAACTACGAGCAGTACTTC CASSASKNYEQYF
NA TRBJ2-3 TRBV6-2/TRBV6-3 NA TGTGCCAGCAGTTACCGCGGCCGAGGGATAGCAGATACGCAGTATTTT CASSYRGRGIADTQYF
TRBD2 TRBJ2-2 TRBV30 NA TGTGCCTGGAGCGAACGGACTAGCGGGAGATGGGCCGGGGAGCTGTTTTTT CAWSERTSGRWAGELFF
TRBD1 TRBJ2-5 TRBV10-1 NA TGCGCCAGCAGTGAGTCCAGGGGGCGCAAGACCCAGTACTTC CASSESRGRKTQYF
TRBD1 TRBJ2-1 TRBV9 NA TGTGCCAGCAGCGTCGGGACAGGGATCAATGAGCAGTTCTTC CASSVGTGINEQFF